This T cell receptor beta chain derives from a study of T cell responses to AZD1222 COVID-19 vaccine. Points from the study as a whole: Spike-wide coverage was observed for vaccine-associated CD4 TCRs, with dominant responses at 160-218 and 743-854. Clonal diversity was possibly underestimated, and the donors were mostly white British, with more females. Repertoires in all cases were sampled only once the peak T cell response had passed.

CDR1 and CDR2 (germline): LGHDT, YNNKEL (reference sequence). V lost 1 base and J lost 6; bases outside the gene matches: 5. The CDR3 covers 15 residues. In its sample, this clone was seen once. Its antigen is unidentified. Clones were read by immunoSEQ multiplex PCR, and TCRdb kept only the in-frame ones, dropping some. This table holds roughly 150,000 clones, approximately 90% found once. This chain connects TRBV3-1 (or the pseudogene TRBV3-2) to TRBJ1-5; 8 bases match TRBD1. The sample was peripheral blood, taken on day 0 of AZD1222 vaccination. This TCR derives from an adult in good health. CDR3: CASSQGTGGTQPQHF. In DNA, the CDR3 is TGTGCCAGCAGCCAAGGTACAGGGGGGACTCAGCCCCAGCATTTT.